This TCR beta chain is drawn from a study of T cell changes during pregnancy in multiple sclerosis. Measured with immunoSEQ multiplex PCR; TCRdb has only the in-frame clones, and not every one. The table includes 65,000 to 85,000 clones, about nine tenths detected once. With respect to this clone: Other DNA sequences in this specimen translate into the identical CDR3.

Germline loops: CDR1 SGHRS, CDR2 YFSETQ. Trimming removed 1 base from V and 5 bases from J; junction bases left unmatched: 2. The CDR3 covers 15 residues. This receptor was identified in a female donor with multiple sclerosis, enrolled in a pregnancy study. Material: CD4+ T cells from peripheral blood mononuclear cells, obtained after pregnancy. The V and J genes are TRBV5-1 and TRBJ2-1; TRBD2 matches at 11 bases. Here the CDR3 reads CASSLRLAGHNEQFF. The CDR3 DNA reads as TGCGCCAGCAGCTTGCGACTAGCGGGGCACAATGAGCAGTTCTTC.